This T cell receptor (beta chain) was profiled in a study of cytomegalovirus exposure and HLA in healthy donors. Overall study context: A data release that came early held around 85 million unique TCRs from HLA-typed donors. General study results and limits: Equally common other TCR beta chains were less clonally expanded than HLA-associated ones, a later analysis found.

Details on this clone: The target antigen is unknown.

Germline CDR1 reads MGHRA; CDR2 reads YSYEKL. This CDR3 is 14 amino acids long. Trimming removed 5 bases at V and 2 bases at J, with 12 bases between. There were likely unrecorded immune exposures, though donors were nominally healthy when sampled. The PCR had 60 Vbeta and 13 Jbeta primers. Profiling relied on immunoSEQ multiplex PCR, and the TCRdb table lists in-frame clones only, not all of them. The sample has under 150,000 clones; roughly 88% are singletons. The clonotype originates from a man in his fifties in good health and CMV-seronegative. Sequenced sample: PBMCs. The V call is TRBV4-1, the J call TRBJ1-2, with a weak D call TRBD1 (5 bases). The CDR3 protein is CASSSQGSNYGYTF. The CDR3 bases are TGCGCCAGCAGCTCTCAGGGCTCAAACTATGGCTACACCTTC.